Presented here are 16 T cell receptor beta chains from one specimen sequenced in a study of Graves' ophthalmopathy and Graves' hyperthyroidism. The TCR beta CDR3 regions underwent amplification from RNA transcripts. Second-round multiplex PCR followed a first-round RT-PCR using HTBI primers. One entry per CDR3 protein results from TCRdb running MiXCR on the multiplex PCR reads. The data show roughly 420,000 distinct CDR3 sequences, more than 20% seen once. Sequencing was performed on peripheral blood. Receptors originate from a woman between 18 and 30 years old with stable Graves' hyperthyroidism.

This clonotype came up many times. V is TRBV20-1 and J is TRBJ1-5; D is possibly TRBD1 (5 bases). The CDR3 extends over 14 amino acids. The germline gives CDR1 DFQATT, CDR2 SNEGSKA (reference sequence). Trimming stripped 0 bases from V and 3 bases from J, with 9 bases between. CDR3 nucleotides: TGCAGTGCTAGAGATCGGGGGGTCAATCAGCCCCAGCATTTT. Its protein is CSARDRGVNQPQHF.

The chain has TRBV4-1 and TRBJ1-2; D remains unclear. Germline V CDR1 and CDR2: MGHRA, YSYEKL. The CDR3 is made up of 15 amino acids. V lost 0 bases and J 9 bases, leaving 17 bases between the germline ends. CDR3 nucleotide sequence: TGCGCCAGCAGCCAAGAGACCCGTAACTCCATCCGCTACACCTTC. Translation gives CASSQETRNSIRYTF.

V is TRBV25-1 and J is TRBJ2-2, with D possibly being TRBD1 (6 bases). This CDR3 has 15 amino acids. CDR1 MGHDK and CDR2 SYGVNS come from the germline V gene. Trimming stripped 6 bases from V and 7 bases from J, with 18 bases between. For the CDR3, the DNA is TGTGCCAGCAGCCCCCCCCAGGGGAGAAACGGGGAGCTGTTTTTT. Translated: CASSPPQGRNGELFF.

This chain connects TRBV9 to TRBJ1-2; no clear D gene. The CDR3 loop spans 15 amino acids. Trimming removed 0 bases from V and 3 bases from J, with 12 bases in between. Germline CDR1 SGDLS, CDR2 YYNGEE. The CDR3 region has the DNA TGTGCCAGCAGCGTAGAACCCAGAGTTGACTATGGCTACACCTTC. Protein: CASSVEPRVDYGYTF.

This clonotype was detected ten times or more. CDR3: CASSPPLAGLNTEAFF. CDR3 DNA sequence: TGTGCCAGCAGCCCACCCCTGGCAGGATTGAACACTGAAGCTTTCTTT. V gene TRBV3-1 combines with J gene TRBJ1-1; D not resolved. The V end was cut by 4 bases, the J end by 0 bases, with 15 bases between. The CDR3 contains 16 residues. Germline values: CDR1 LGHDT, CDR2 YNNKEL (reference sequence).

This clonotype was found a few times. The V and J genes are TRBV30 and TRBJ1-1; D is ambiguous. This CDR3 is 12 amino acids long. Germline V gene lookup returns CDR1 GTSNPN and CDR2 SVGIG (reference sequence). V shed 7 bases and J shed 2 bases, with 11 bases lying between them. Here the CDR3 reads CASLTVNTEAFF. DNA of the CDR3: TGTGCCTCCTTGACGGTAAACACTGAAGCTTTCTTT.

This chain connects TRBV6-2 or TRBV6-3 to TRBJ2-7; 7 bases are a match to TRBD2. This CDR3 contains 17 residues. V lost 2 bases and J lost 4; bases outside the gene matches: 14. Germline V gene sequence: CDR1 MNHEY, CDR2 SVGEGT. DNA for the CDR3: TGTGCCAGCAGTTACCATTTTTCGGCTAGCGGAGCATACGAGCAGTACTTC. Translated, it gives CASSYHFSASGAYEQYF.

This clonotype came up many times. The chain is built from TRBV9 and TRBJ1-1; possibly TRBD1 for D (5 bases). From germline, CDR1 is SGDLS and CDR2 YYNGEE. V was clipped by 0 bases and J by 1 base, with 10 bases between them. The CDR3 extends over 15 amino acids. CDR3 sequence: CASSVAGATNTEAFF. The CDR3 region has the DNA TGTGCCAGCAGCGTAGCCGGGGCCACGAACACTGAAGCTTTCTTT.

This clonotype was found a few times. Mismatch with germline at one junction end may stem from a read error. V is TRBV7-2 and J is TRBJ1-5; a possible D gene is TRBD1 (6 bases). Germline assignment: CDR1 SGHTA and CDR2 FQGNSA. This CDR3 comprises 14 residues. The CDR3 reads CASGLGGIGQPQHF. The CDR3 DNA sequence: TGTGCCAGCGGCTTAGGGGGTATAGGTCAGCCCCAGCATTTT.

This clonotype occurred many times. V gene TRBV30 combines with J gene TRBJ1-1; D may be TRBD1 (5 bases). V was clipped by 5 bases and J by 8 bases, with 15 bases between them. This CDR3 is built from 12 residues. The germline V gene encodes CDR1 GTSNPN and CDR2 SVGIG (reference sequence). Here the CDR3 reads CAWVPGTSEAFF. The CDR3 region has the DNA TGTGCCTGGGTCCCCGGGACTTCGGAAGCTTTCTTT.

There are a few counts of this clonotype. Relative to the germline gene, one junction end is altered; a read error may explain this. The gene calls are TRBV5-1 and TRBJ2-7, with D hard to call. This CDR3 has 12 amino acids. CDR1 is SGHRS and CDR2 is YFSETQ in the germline V gene. Here the CDR3 DNA reads TGTGCCAGCAGTTTAGTGGGTGACGAGCAGTACTTC. Residues: CASSLVGDEQYF.

In this sample, this clonotype turned up many times. The chain links TRBV6-1 to TRBJ1-6, with 10 bases that match TRBD1. V dropped 6 bases and J dropped 5; count of bases not matched to a gene: 10. The CDR3 is made up of 17 amino acids. The germline gives CDR1 MNHNS, CDR2 SASEGT. The CDR3 DNA reads TGTGCCAGCAGAGCTGCTCCCGGACAGGGGGATAATTCACCCCTCCACTTT. The encoded protein is CASRAAPGQGDNSPLHF.

This clonotype was observed at least ten times. As DNA, the CDR3 is TGTGCCAGCAGCTGGAATCGGGAGGGTGGGACCCAGTACTTC. It translates to CASSWNREGGTQYF. The rearrangement uses TRBV11-2 and TRBJ2-5; 8 positions match TRBD2. The CDR3 consists of 14 residues. V trimming: 4 bases; J trimming: 7 bases; junction bases outside the gene matches: 8. Germline CDR1 and CDR2: SGHAT and FQNNGV.

The table lists this clonotype with a few counts. The rearrangement joins TRBV4-1 to TRBJ1-2, with D unresolved. Germline-derived CDR1 and CDR2 are MGHRA and YSYEKL. This CDR3 has 13 residues. The V end was cut by 3 bases, the J end by 13 bases, with 18 bases between. This CDR3 is CASSQALGQPVTF. The CDR3 DNA follows: TGCGCCAGCAGCCAGGCATTGGGCCAGCCAGTCACCTTC.

This clonotype showed up many times. The chain links TRBV7-3 to TRBJ2-7; D possibly corresponds to TRBD1 (5 bases). Germline CDR1 is SGHTA and CDR2 is FQGTGA. V shed 5 bases and J shed 0 bases, with 14 bases lying between them. The CDR3 consists of 15 residues. CDR3 sequence (DNA): TGTGCCAGCAGCCTAGGGGCAGTTAGCTCCTACGAGCAGTACTTC. This gives the protein CASSLGAVSSYEQYF. Full variable domain (remainder filled in from reference TRBV7-3 and TRBJ2-7): GAGVSQTPSNKVTEKGKYVELRCDPISGHTALYWYRQSLGQGPEFLIYFQGTGAADDSGLPNDRFFAVRPEGSVSTLKIQRTERGDSAVYLCASSLGAVSSYEQYFGPGTRLTVT.

This clonotype was recorded many times. The CDR3 DNA reads TGCGCCAGCAGTCCTACACGGTCTGGAAACACCATATATTTT. This sequence encodes CASSPTRSGNTIYF. The V gene is TRBV5-1, the J gene TRBJ1-3; no clear D gene. The V gene's germline CDR1 is SGHRS and CDR2 YFSETQ. V was shortened by 5 bases and J by 1 base, with 10 bases between the two germline ends. This CDR3 contains 14 residues.